This TCR beta chain was documented in a study of T cell changes during pregnancy in multiple sclerosis. Using immunoSEQ multiplex PCR, the repertoire was profiled, and TCRdb retains in-frame clones only, with some absent. Here the sample spans 85,000 to 130,000 clones, roughly nine tenths being singletons. The CDR3 has 14 residues. Germline loops: CDR1 MNHNS, CDR2 SASEGT. Deletions cut 6 bases from V and 4 bases from J, with 15 bases between. The clonotype comes from a female donor with multiple sclerosis, enrolled in a pregnancy study. The sequencing used peripheral blood, collected before pregnancy. The V call is TRBV6-1, the J call TRBJ1-2, with a tentative D call TRBD1 (5 bases). CDR3 DNA sequence: TGTGCCAGCAGAGGAGGGGCAGTATTCTATGGCTACACCTTC. Translated: CASRGGAVFYGYTF.